This entry is about one TCR beta chain. Its antigen is unknown. Since all of the isolated RNA was reverse transcribed, expressed TCRB transcripts were what got sequenced. Using immunoSEQ multiplex PCR, the repertoire was profiled, and TCRdb retains in-frame clones only, with some absent. The sample holds 200,000 to 300,000 clones, 25% to 35% seen once. The CDR3 consists of 15 residues. Germline V gene data show CDR1 as SEHNR and CDR2 as FQNEAQ (reference sequence). V lost 3 bases to trimming and J lost 1 base, with 12 bases between them. This sample is drawn from a study of beta chain features in type 1 diabetes. Study-level results: More deletions and fewer insertions at VDJ junctions were seen in type 1 diabetes patients. The study notes PCR might favor shorter templates equally in patients and controls.

The sequencing input was central memory CD4+ T cells from blood. V is TRBV7-9 and J is TRBJ1-1; no definite D call. This TCR was recovered from a man aged 25-40 years in good health. The CDR3 DNA sequence: TGTGCCAGCAGCTTCTCGGGGTCTTCGAACACTGAAGCTTTCTTT. Amino acids: CASSFSGSSNTEAFF. Full variable domain (remainder filled in from reference TRBV7-9 and TRBJ1-1): DTGVSQNPRHKITKRGQNVTFRCDPISEHNRLYWYRQTLGQGPEFLTYFQNEAQLEKSRLLSDRFSAERPKGSFSTLEIQRTEQGDSAMYLCASSFSGSSNTEAFFGQGTRLTVV.